The 11 T cell receptor beta chains below come from one sample, sequenced in a study of CD4 T cell repertoires in COVID-19. TCRdb keeps only in-frame clones here, not all; method: immunoSEQ multiplex PCR. The sample records about 22,000 clones, roughly 91% being singletons. These memory T cells were uncultured and sequenced directly after ex vivo isolation. Sequencing was performed on central memory CD4+ T cells from blood, taken before the COVID-19 pandemic. All receptors derive from a human donor who had COVID-19.

The V gene is TRBV11-3, the J gene TRBJ1-1; D remains unclear. Germline assignment: CDR1 SGHNT and CDR2 YENEEA. CDR3 length: 13 residues. V shed 0 bases and J shed 4 bases, with 6 bases lying between them. The CDR3 DNA is TGTGCCAGCAGCTTAGAAGGGAGCACTGAAGCTTTCTTT. Protein product: CASSLEGSTEAFF.

This chain uses TRBV5-1 with TRBJ2-7; 7 bases match TRBD1. The CDR3 is 14 amino acids. Germline CDR1 is SGHRS and CDR2 is YFSETQ. With 3 bases clipped from V and 1 base from J, the junction kept 4 bases outside the gene matches. CDR3 sequence reads: CASSWSGGSYEQYF. In DNA, the CDR3 is TGCGCCAGCAGCTGGTCAGGGGGTTCCTACGAGCAGTACTTC.

V usage is TRBV4-1 and J usage is TRBJ2-1, with D possibly matching TRBD2 (6 bases). This CDR3 comprises 13 residues. Trimming cost V 4 bases and J 10 bases, with 14 bases left between them. The germline gives CDR1 MGHRA, CDR2 YSYEKL. The CDR3 region is CASSLDYTREQFF. DNA of the CDR3: TGCGCCAGCAGCCTGGACTACACCAGGGAGCAGTTCTTC.

CDR3 region: CASSYKGEGGYTF. The CDR3 nucleotides are TGTGCCAGCAGTTACAAAGGGGAGGGTGGCTACACCTTC. J is TRBJ1-2 and V is TRBV6-5; D is perhaps TRBD1 (5 bases). From germline, CDR1 is MNHEY and CDR2 SVGAGI. V was pared by 2 bases and J by 7 bases, with 11 bases between. The CDR3 is made up of 13 amino acids.

This rearrangement joins TRBV10-2 to TRBJ2-1, with 8 nucleotides matching TRBD1. Unmatched junction bases numbered 13, after V lost 6 bases and J lost 6 bases. Germline-derived CDR1 and CDR2 are WSHSY and SAAADI. The CDR3 covers 16 residues. The CDR3 nucleotides are TGCGCCAGCAGCTGGCCCCCGGACAGGGAATCCAATGAGCAGTTCTTC. Protein product: CASSWPPDRESNEQFF.

The sample holds a few counts of this clone. The rearrangement links TRBV27 to TRBJ1-2; TRBD1 is a possible D gene (6 bases). The germline V gene encodes CDR1 MNHEY and CDR2 SMNVEV (reference sequence). This CDR3 spans 15 amino acids. The germline V and J ends were trimmed by 4 bases and 5 bases, with 17 bases remaining between them. The CDR3 reads CASSWGGGGAYGYTF. CDR3 in DNA: TGTGCCAGCAGTTGGGGGGGCGGGGGCGCATATGGCTACACCTTC.

In its sample, this clone was seen once. The rearrangement joins TRBV2 to TRBJ2-3; possible D gene TRBD1, 6 bases. CDR1 and CDR2 (germline): SNHLY, FYNNEI. This CDR3 is 14 amino acids long. The germline V and J ends were trimmed by 6 bases and 1 base, with 11 bases remaining between them. CDR3 DNA: TGTGCCAGCAGGGAACGACAGGGCACAGATACGCAGTATTTT. Its translation is CASRERQGTDTQYF.

The genes are TRBV5-1 and TRBJ2-3; D uncertain. This CDR3 contains 14 residues. V was clipped by 5 bases and J by 1 base, with 11 bases between them. Germline V gene sequence: CDR1 SGHRS, CDR2 YFSETQ. DNA of the CDR3: TGCGCCAGCAGACCTAGGTCAGGCACAGATACGCAGTATTTT. It codes for CASRPRSGTDTQYF.

The chain employs TRBV6-5 and TRBJ1-2; D is unclear. V lost 2 bases, J lost 8 bases, and 21 bases lay in between. CDR3 length: 16 residues. Germline V gene sequence: CDR1 MNHEY, CDR2 SVGAGI. Here the CDR3 reads CASSYESGIKLGGYTF. The CDR3 DNA follows: TGTGCCAGCAGTTACGAGTCAGGAATTAAGTTAGGAGGCTACACCTTC.

The genes are TRBV5-4 and TRBJ2-3; the match to TRBD2 covers 7 bases. This CDR3 has 13 amino acids. Germline V lookup: CDR1 SGHNT, CDR2 YYREEE (reference sequence). The trim removed 6 bases at V and 3 bases at J, leaving 4 bases unmatched. Here the CDR3 DNA reads TGTGCCAGCACCATTAGCGGGACAGATACGCAGTATTTT. Encoded protein: CASTISGTDTQYF.

In this sample, this clone turned up a few times. V is TRBV21-1 and J is TRBJ2-5; TRBD2, the table's D call, lacks a check against the DNA. TRBV21-1 is flagged as a pseudogene. The length of the CDR3 is 16 residues. CDR3 sequence reads: CASSEPRNGGGETQYF. Here the CDR3 DNA reads TGTGCCAGCAGCGAACCTAGAAACGGAGGCGGGGAGACCCAGTACTTC.